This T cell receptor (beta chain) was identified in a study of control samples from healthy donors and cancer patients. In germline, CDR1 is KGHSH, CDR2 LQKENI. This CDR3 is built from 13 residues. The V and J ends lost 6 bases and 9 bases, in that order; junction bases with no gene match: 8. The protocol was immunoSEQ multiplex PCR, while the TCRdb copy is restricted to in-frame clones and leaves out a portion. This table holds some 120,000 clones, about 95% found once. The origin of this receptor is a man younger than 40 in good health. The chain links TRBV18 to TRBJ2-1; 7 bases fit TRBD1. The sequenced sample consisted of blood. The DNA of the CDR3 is TGTGCCAGCTCCTTACAGGGGAATGTTGAGCAGTTCTTC. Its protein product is CASSLQGNVEQFF.